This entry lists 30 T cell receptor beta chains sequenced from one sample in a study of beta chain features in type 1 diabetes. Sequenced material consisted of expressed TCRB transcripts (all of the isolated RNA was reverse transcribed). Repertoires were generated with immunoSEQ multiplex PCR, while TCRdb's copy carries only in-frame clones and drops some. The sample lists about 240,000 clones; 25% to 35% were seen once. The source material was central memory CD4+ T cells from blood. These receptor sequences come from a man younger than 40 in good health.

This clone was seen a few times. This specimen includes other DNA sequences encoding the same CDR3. This chain's CDR3 is CSVVKDRAGEQFF. DNA for the CDR3: TGCAGCGTCGTAAAAGACAGGGCTGGGGAGCAGTTCTTC. The chain links TRBV29-1 to TRBJ2-1, with TRBD1 matching over 7 bases. The ends lost 6 bases at V and 10 bases at J; junction bases unmatched: 12. Germline V CDR1 and CDR2: SQVTM, ANQGSEA. CDR3 length: 13 residues.

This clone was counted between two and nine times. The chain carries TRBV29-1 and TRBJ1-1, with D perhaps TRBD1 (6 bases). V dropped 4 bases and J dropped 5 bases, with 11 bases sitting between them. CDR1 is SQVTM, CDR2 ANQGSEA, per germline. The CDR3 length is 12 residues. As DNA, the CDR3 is TGCAGCGTTGGGAAGGGGGGTACTGAAGCTTTCTTT. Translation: CSVGKGGTEAFF.

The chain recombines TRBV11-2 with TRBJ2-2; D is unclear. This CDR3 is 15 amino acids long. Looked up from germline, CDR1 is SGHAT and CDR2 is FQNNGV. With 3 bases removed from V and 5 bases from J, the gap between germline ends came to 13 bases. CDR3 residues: CASSLGFTPTGELFF. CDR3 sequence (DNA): TGTGCCAGCAGCTTGGGCTTCACCCCAACCGGGGAGCTGTTTTTT. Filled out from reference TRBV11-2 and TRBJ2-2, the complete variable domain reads EAGVAQSPRYKIIEKRQSVAFWCNPISGHATLYWYQQILGQGPKLLIQFQNNGVVDDSQLPKDRFSAERLKGVDSTLKIQPAKLEDSAVYLCASSLGFTPTGELFFGEGSRLTVL.

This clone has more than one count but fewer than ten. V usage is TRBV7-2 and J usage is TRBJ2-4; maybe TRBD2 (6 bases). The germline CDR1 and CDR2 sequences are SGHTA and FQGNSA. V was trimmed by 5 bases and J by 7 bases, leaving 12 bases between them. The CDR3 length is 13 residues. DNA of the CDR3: TGTGCCAGCAGCCTCCGGGAGCCGAACATTCAGTACTTC. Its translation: CASSLREPNIQYF.

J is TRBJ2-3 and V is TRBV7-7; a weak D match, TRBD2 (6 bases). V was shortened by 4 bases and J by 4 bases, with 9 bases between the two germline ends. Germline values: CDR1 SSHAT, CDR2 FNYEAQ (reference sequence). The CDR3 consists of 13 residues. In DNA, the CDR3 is TGTGCCAGCAGCTCGGGGACTCCAGATACGCAGTATTTT. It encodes CASSSGTPDTQYF.

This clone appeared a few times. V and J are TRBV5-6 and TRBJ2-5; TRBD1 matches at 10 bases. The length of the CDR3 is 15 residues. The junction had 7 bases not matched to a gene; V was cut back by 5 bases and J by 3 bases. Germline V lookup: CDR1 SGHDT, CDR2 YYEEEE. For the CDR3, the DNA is TGTGCCAGCAGTCTTCCCGGGACAGGGGAAGAGACCCAGTACTTC. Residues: CASSLPGTGEETQYF.

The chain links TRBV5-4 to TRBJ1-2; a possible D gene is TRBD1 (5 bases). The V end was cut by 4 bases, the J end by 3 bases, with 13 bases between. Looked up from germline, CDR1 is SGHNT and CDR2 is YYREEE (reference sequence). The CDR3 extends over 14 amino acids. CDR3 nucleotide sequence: TGTGCCAGCAGCCTTACAGGTTTAGACTATGGCTACACCTTC. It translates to CASSLTGLDYGYTF. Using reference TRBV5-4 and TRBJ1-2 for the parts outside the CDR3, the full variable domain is ETGVTQSPTHLIKTRGQQVTLRCSSQSGHNTVSWYQQALGQGPQFIFQYYREEENGRGNFPPRFSGLQFPNYSSELNVNALELDDSALYLCASSLTGLDYGYTFGSGTRLTVV.

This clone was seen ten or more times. The CDR3 bases are TGTGCCAGCAGCTTAGGAATTGTGGCTAGCGGGGGGGAGCAGTTCTTC. Translation gives CASSLGIVASGGEQFF. The chain uses TRBV7-6 and TRBJ2-1; TRBD2 matches at 11 bases. Germline V gene lookup returns CDR1 SGHVS and CDR2 FNYEAQ. This CDR3 comprises 16 residues. V was clipped by 1 base and J by 10 bases; unmatched bases: 9. Based on the CDR3 plus reference TRBV7-6 and TRBJ2-1, the full variable domain is GAGVSQSPRYKVTKRGQDVALRCDPISGHVSLYWYRQALGQGPEFLTYFNYEAQQDKSGLPNDRFSAERPEGSISTLTIQRTEQRDSAMYRCASSLGIVASGGEQFFGPGTRLTVL.

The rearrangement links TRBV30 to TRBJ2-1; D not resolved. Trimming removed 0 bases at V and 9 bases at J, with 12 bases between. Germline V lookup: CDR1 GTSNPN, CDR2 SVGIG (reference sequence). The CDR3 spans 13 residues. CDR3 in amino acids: CAWSVNGFGEQFF. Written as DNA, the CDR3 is TGTGCCTGGAGTGTAAACGGTTTCGGTGAGCAGTTCTTC. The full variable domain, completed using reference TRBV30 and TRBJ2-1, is SQTIHQWPATLVQPVGSPLSLECTVEGTSNPNLYWYRQAAGRGLQLLFYSVGIGQISSEVPQNLSASRPQDRQFILSSKKLLLSDSGFYLCAWSVNGFGEQFFGPGTRLTVL.

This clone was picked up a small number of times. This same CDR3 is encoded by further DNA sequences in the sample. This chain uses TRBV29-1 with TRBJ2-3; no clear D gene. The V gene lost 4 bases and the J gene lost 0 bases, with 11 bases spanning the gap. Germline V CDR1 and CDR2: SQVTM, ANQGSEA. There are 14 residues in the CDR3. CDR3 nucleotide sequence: TGCAGCGTTGTGGTGGGTACGAGCACAGATACGCAGTATTTT. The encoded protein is CSVVVGTSTDTQYF.

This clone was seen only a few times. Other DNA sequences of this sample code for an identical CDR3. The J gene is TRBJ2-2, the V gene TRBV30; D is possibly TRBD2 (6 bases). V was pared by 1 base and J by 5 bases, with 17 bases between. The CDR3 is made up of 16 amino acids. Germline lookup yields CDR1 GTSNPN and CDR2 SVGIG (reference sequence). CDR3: CAWSDGRLGGTGELFF. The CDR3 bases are TGTGCCTGGAGTGATGGCAGGCTTGGGGGGACCGGGGAGCTGTTTTTT.

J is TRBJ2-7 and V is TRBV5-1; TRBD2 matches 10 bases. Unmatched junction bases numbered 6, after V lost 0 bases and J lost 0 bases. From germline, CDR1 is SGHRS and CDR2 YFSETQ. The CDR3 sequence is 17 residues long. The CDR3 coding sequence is TGCGCCAGCAGCTTGGCTAGCGGGGGAAAAAGCTCCTACGAGCAGTACTTC. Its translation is CASSLASGGKSSYEQYF.

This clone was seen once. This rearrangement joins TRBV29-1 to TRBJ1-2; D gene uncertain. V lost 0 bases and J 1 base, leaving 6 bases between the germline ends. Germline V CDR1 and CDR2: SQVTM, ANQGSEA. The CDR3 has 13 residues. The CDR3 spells CSVEDGINYGYTF. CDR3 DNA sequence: TGCAGCGTTGAAGATGGCATTAACTATGGCTACACCTTC. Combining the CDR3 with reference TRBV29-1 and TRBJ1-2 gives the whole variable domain SAVISQKPSRDICQRGTSLTIQCQVDSQVTMMFWYRQQPGQSLTLIATANQGSEATYESGFVIDKFPISRPNLTFSTLTVSNMSPEDSSIYLCSVEDGINYGYTFGSGTRLTVV.

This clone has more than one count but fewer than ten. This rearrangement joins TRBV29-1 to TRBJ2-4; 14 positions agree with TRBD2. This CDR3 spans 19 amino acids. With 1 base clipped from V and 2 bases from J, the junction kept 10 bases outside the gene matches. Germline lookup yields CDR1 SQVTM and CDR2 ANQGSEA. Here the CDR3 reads CSVEARLAGGPKTKNIQYF. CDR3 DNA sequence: TGCAGCGTTGAAGCCCGACTAGCGGGAGGGCCTAAGACCAAAAACATTCAGTACTTC.

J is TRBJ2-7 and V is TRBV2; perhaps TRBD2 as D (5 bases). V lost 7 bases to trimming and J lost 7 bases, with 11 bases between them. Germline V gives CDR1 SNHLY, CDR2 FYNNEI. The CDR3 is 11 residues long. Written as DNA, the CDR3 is TGTGCCAGCATGGGCCAGCGGGAGCAGTACTTC. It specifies CASMGQREQYF.

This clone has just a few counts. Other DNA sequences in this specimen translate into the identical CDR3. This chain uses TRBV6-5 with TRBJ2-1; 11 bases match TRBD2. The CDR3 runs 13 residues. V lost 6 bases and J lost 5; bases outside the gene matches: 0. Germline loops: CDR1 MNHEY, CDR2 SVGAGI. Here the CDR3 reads CASRTSGDNEQFF. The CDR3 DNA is TGTGCCAGCAGGACTAGCGGGGACAATGAGCAGTTCTTC.

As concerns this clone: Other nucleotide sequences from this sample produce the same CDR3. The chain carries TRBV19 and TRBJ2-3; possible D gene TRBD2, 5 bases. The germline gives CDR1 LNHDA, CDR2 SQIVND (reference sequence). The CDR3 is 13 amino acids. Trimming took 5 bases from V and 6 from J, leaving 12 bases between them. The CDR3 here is CASSVAPGDTQYF. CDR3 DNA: TGTGCCAGTAGTGTCGCACCGGGGGATACGCAGTATTTT.

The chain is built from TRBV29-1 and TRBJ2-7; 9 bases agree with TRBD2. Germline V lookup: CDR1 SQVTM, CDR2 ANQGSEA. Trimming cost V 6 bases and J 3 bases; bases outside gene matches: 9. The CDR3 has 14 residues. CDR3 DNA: TGCAGCGTAGGCTCTAGCGGGAAGGGCTACGAGCAGTACTTC. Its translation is CSVGSSGKGYEQYF.

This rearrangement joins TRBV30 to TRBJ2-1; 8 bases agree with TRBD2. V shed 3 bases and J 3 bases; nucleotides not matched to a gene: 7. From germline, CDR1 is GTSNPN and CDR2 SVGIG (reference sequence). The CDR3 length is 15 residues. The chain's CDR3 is CAWSFGGAFYNEQFF. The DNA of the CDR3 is TGTGCCTGGAGCTTCGGGGGGGCCTTCTACAATGAGCAGTTCTTC.

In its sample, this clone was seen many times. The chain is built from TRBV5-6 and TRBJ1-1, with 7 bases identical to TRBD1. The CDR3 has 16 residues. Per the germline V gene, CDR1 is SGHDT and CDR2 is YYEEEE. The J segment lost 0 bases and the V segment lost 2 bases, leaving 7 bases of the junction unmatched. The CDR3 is CASSFRGANLNTEAFF. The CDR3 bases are TGTGCCAGCAGCTTCAGGGGGGCTAACCTGAACACTGAAGCTTTCTTT.

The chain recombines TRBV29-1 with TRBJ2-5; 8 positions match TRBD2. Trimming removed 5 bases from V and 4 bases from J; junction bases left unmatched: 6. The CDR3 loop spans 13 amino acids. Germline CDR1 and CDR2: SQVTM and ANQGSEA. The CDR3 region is CSVFGGAVETQYF. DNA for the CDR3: TGCAGCGTTTTCGGGGGGGCCGTAGAGACCCAGTACTTC.

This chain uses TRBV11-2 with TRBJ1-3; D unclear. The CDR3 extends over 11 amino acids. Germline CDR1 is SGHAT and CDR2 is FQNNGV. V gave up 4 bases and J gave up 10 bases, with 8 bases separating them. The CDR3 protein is CASSYGVTIYF. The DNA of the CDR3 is TGTGCCAGCAGCTATGGCGTAACCATATATTTT.

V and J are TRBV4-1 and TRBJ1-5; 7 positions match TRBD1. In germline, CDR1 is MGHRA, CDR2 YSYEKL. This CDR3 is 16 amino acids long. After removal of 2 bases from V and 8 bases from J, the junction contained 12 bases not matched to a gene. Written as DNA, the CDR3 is TGCGCCAGCAGCCAAACAGGGGCGGAAGGACTTAAGCCCCAGCATTTT. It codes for CASSQTGAEGLKPQHF.

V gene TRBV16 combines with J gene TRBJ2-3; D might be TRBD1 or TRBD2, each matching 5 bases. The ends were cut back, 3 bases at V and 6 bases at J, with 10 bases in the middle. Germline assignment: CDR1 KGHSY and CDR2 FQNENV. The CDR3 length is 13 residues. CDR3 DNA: TGTGCCAGCAGCCAGGGACGAGAGGATACGCAGTATTTT. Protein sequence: CASSQGREDTQYF.

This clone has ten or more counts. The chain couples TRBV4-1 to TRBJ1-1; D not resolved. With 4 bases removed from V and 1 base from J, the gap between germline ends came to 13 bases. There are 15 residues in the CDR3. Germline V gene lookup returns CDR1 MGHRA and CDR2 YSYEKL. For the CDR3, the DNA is TGCGCCAGCAGCCCTCCGCGAGTAAGGAACACTGAAGCTTTCTTT. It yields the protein CASSPPRVRNTEAFF.

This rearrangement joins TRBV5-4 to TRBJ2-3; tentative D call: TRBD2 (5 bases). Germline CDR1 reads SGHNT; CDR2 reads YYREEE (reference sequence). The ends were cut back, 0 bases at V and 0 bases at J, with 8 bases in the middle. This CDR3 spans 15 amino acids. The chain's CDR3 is CASSLDPSSTDTQYF. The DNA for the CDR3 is TGTGCCAGCAGCTTGGATCCTAGCAGCACAGATACGCAGTATTTT.

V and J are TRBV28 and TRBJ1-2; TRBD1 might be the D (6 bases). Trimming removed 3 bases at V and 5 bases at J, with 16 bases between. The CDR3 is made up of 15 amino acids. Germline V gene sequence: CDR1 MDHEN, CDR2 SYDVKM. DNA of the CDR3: TGTGCCAGCAGTTTGACGAACGCCAGGGGATATGGCTACACCTTC. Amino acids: CASSLTNARGYGYTF.

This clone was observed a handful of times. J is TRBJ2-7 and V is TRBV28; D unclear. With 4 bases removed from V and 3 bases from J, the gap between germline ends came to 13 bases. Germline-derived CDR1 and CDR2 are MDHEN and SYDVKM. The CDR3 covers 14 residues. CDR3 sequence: CASSSLTDHYEQYF. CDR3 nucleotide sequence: TGTGCCAGCAGTTCCCTGACCGACCACTACGAGCAGTACTTC.

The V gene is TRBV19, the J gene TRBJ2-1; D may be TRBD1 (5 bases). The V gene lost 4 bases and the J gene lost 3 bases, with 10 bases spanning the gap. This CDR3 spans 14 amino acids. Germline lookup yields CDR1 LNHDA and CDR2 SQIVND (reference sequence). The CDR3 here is CASSNQGSYNEQFF. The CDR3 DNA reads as TGTGCCAGTAGTAACCAGGGTAGCTACAATGAGCAGTTCTTC.

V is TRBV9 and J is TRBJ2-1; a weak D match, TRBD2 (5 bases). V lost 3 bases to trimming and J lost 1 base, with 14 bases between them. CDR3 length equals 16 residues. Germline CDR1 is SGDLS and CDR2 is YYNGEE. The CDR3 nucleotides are TGTGCCAGCAGCGCATCAGACTACTTATCCTACAATGAGCAGTTCTTC. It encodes CASSASDYLSYNEQFF. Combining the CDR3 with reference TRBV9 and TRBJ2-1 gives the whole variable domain DSGVTQTPKHLITATGQRVTLRCSPRSGDLSVYWYQQSLDQGLQFLIQYYNGEERAKGNILERFSAQQFPDLHSELNLSSLELGDSALYFCASSASDYLSYNEQFFGPGTRLTVL.